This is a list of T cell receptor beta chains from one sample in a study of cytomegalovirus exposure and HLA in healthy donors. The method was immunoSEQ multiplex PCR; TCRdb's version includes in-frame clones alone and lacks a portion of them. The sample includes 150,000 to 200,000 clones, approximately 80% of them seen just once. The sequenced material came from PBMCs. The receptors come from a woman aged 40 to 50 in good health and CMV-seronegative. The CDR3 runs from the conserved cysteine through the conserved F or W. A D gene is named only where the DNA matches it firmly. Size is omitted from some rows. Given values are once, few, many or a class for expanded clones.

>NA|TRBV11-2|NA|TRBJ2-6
TGTGCCAGCAGCTCTACCCGTAGTGGCTCTGGGGCCAACGTCCTGACTTTC
CASSSTRSGSGANVLTF
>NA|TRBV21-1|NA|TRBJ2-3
TGTGCCAGCAGCAGACTGCCAGATACGCAGTATTTT
CASSRLPDTQYF
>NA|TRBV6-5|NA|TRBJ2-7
TGTGCCAGCAGTTACGCGGGAAGGACCTACGAGCAGTACTTC
CASSYAGRTYEQYF
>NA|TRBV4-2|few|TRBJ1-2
TGTGCCAGCAGCCGAAGCGCTATCGAAGGCAGAGACCCCTATGGCTACACCTTC
CASSRSAIEGRDPYGYTF
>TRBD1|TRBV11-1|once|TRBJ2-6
TGTGCCAGCAGCCGCCGGACAGGGGTTAGGTCTGGGGCCAACGTCCTGACTTTC
CASSRRTGVRSGANVLTF
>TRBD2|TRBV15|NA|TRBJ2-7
TGTGCCACCAGCAGAGAGTTACCTAGCGGGGGACGATACGAGCAGTACTTC
CATSRELPSGGRYEQYF
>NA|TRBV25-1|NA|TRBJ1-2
TGTGCCAGCAGTGATGCGGGAAGAGAAGTCTATGGCTACACCTTC
CASSDAGREVYGYTF
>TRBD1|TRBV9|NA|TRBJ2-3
TGTGCCAGCAGCGTAGATGACAGGGGAAGCACAGATACGCAGTATTTT
CASSVDDRGSTDTQYF
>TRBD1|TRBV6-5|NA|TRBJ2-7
TGTGCCAGCAGTCGGGACAGGGGCTACTACGAGCAGTACTTC
CASSRDRGYYEQYF
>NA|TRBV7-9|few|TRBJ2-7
TGTGCCAGCAGCTTAGTGGCTTCCAGCTCCTACGAGCAGTACTTC
CASSLVASSSYEQYF
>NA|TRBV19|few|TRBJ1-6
TGTGCCAGCCAGCCTCCATCCGTGGGCGGGAATAATTCACCCCTCCACTTT
CASQPPSVGGNNSPLHF